The clone carrying this T cell receptor beta chain has at least ten counts. Indicated time point: persistent/refractory GD, antithyroid drugs over 5 years with positive TRAb. Making the TCR library involved RNA that had been extracted from PBMCs. By American Thyroid Association guidelines, Graves' disease was diagnosed in the cohort. The CDR3 sequence is 18 residues long. With 5 bases clipped from V and 1 base from J, the junction kept 17 bases outside the gene matches. Looked up from germline, CDR1 is MDHEN and CDR2 is SYDVKM. The sample originates from a study of regulatory T cells in long-lasting Graves disease. CDR3-region Arm-PCR and iRepertoire HTBI primers produced the TCR beta libraries. In the authors' methods: Across the samples, identification revealed some 59 TRBV and some 14 TRBJ segments. TCRdb analysed the multiplex PCR reads with MiXCR anew, one entry per CDR3 protein. The V and J calls follow TCRdb's processing rather than the paper's. The table has 250,000 to 300,000 distinct CDR3 sequences, around 20% seen once.

The source was peripheral blood mononuclear cells (PBMCs), collected when the disease was refractory, from a patient treated with antithyroid drugs. J is TRBJ2-7 and V is TRBV28; 7 bases match TRBD1. The receptor comes from a female donor with Graves disease. The CDR3: CASSPNDRDTKLSYEQYF. In DNA form, the CDR3 reads TGTGCCAGCAGTCCGAATGACAGGGATACGAAACTATCCTACGAGCAGTACTTC. Drawing the rest from reference TRBV28 and TRBJ2-7, the complete variable domain is DVKVTQSSRYLVKRTGEKVFLECVQDMDHENMFWYRQDPGLGLRLIYFSYDVKMKEKGDIPEGYSVSREKKERFSLILESASTNQTSMYLCASSPNDRDTKLSYEQYFGPGTRLTVT.